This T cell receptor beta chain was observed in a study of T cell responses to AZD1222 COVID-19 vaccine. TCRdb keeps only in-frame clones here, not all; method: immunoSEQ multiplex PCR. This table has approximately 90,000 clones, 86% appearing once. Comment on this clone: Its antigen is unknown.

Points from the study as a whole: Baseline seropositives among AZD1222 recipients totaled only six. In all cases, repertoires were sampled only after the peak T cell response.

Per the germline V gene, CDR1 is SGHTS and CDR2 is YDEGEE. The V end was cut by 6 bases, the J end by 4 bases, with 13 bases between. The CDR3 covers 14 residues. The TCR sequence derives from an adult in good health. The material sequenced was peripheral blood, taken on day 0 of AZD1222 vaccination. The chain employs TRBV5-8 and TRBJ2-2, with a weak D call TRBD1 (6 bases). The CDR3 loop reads CASKTGQFTGELFF. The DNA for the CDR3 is TGTGCCAGCAAAACCGGACAGTTCACCGGGGAGCTGTTTTTT.